This T cell receptor (beta chain) originates from a study of control samples from healthy donors and cancer patients. The CDR3 runs 12 residues. Germline V gene lookup returns CDR1 SEHNR and CDR2 FQNEAQ (reference sequence). V was cut by 7 bases and J by 3 bases, with 9 bases left in between. Measured with immunoSEQ multiplex PCR; TCRdb has only the in-frame clones, and not every one. The data contain about 83,000 clones, about nine tenths of them singletons. The chain combines TRBV7-9 with TRBJ1-2; TRBD1 is a possible D gene (5 bases). The specimen sequenced was blood. The origin of this receptor is a man in his fifties or sixties in good health. The CDR3 bases are TGTGCCAGCACCCGGGGGGACTATGGCTACACCTTC. It codes for CASTRGDYGYTF.